The 4 T cell receptor beta chains below come from one sample, sequenced in a study of shared clonotypes between healthy human individuals. Method: immunoSEQ multiplex PCR; TCRdb's copy keeps in-frame clones and lacks some. The sample yields about 2.4 million clones, approximately 94% seen once. The sample taken for sequencing was naive CD4+ T cells from PBMCs. Specified subset: CD45RA+ positively selected. Receptors originate from a man between 18 and 35 years old in good health. Some clones in this sample may be carry-over from other donors' samples.

This rearrangement joins TRBV6-1 to TRBJ2-7; 10 positions agree with TRBD2. J was trimmed by 5 bases and V by 5 bases; bases with no gene match: 6. The CDR3 covers 14 residues. Germline CDR1 is MNHNS and CDR2 is SASEGT. In DNA, the CDR3 is TGTGCCAGCAGTCCCACTAGCGGGGTCAACGAGCAGTACTTC. Translating it yields CASSPTSGVNEQYF.

The rearrangement joins TRBV28 to TRBJ2-1, with a tentative D call TRBD1 (6 bases). V lost 8 bases and J lost 0, with 14 bases in between. There are 15 residues in the CDR3. Germline V gene data show CDR1 as MDHEN and CDR2 as SYDVKM. Here the CDR3 reads CASVGAGRSYNEQFF. The CDR3 DNA follows: TGTGCCAGCGTGGGGGCGGGCCGCTCCTACAATGAGCAGTTCTTC.

The V gene is TRBV27, the J gene TRBJ1-1; 7 bases map to TRBD1. Germline V lookup: CDR1 MNHEY, CDR2 SMNVEV (reference sequence). The CDR3 contains 13 residues. With V trimmed by 6 bases and J by 5 bases, 6 bases remained unmatched. The CDR3 DNA is TGTGCCAGCAGACCGACAGGGCAAACTGAAGCTTTCTTT. This codes for CASRPTGQTEAFF.

As regards this clone: Other DNA sequences from this sample encode an identical CDR3 as well. V gene TRBV12-5 combines with J gene TRBJ2-5; 7 nucleotides match TRBD2. Per the germline V gene, CDR1 is LGHNT and CDR2 is FRNRAP. This CDR3 is 13 amino acids long. The junction had 3 bases not matched to a gene; V was cut back by 3 bases and J by 5 bases. The DNA for the CDR3 is TGTGCTAGTGGTTTATGGGGAGGGGAGACCCAGTACTTC. This translates into CASGLWGGETQYF.